Presented here are 5 T cell receptor beta chains from one specimen sequenced in a study of early T cells in non-severe SARS-CoV-2 infection. TCRdb ran MiXCR on the 5' RACE reads and lists one entry per CDR3 protein. Here the sample spans tens of thousands of distinct CDR3 sequences, roughly 4.5% being singletons. Sequencing was performed on whole blood. Receptors were obtained from an adult who was a healthcare worker with PCR-confirmed SARS-CoV-2 infection or an uninfected control (not recorded which).

In its sample, this clonotype was seen many times. This rearrangement joins TRBV27 to TRBJ1-4, with 7 bases aligning to TRBD1. The CDR3 sequence is 14 residues long. J gave up 7 bases and V 4 bases, and 6 bases lay outside the gene matches. Germline CDR1 and CDR2: MNHEY and SMNVEV (reference sequence). The CDR3 coding sequence is TGTGCCAGCAGTTCTACAGGGGTGGGTGAAAAACTGTTTTTT. It encodes CASSSTGVGEKLFF.

In this sample, this clonotype turned up many times. The chain couples TRBV11-2 to TRBJ2-7, with 8 bases identical to TRBD2. V trimming: 1 base; J trimming: 4 bases; junction bases outside the gene matches: 9. CDR3 length: 16 residues. The germline CDR1 and CDR2 sequences are SGHAT and FQNNGV. The CDR3 reads CASSLGDIAGFYEQYF. Written as DNA, the CDR3 is TGTGCCAGCAGCTTAGGAGATATAGCGGGGTTTTACGAGCAGTACTTC.

This clonotype was seen repeatedly, ten times or more. The chain is built from TRBV2 and TRBJ1-5; D gene uncertain. Trimming cost V 8 bases and J 0 bases, with 11 bases left between them. This CDR3 has 14 amino acids. Germline V gene sequence: CDR1 SNHLY, CDR2 FYNNEI. CDR3 sequence reads: CASSAAGSNQPQHF. Here the CDR3 DNA reads TGTGCCAGCTCGGCCGCGGGTAGCAATCAGCCCCAGCATTTT. Variable domain in full (rest from reference TRBV2 and TRBJ1-5): EPEVTQTPSHQVTQMGQEVILRCVPISNHLYFYWYRQILGQKVEFLVSFYNNEISEKSEIFDDQFSVERPDGSNFTLKIRSTKLEDSAMYFCASSAAGSNQPQHFGDGTRLSIL.

This clonotype occurred a few times. This chain connects TRBV24-1 to TRBJ2-1, with 9 positions matching TRBD1. Germline CDR1 reads KGHDR; CDR2 reads SFDVKD. CDR3 length: 13 amino acids. With 9 bases clipped from V and 5 bases from J, the junction kept 4 bases outside the gene matches. CDR3 amino acids: CATAGDRDNEQFF. In nucleotides, the CDR3 is TGTGCCACCGCCGGGGACAGGGACAATGAGCAGTTCTTC.

This clonotype has at least ten counts. The rearrangement uses TRBV3-1 and TRBJ2-3; no clear D gene. Deletions cut 4 bases from V and 2 bases from J, with 7 bases between. Per germline, CDR1 LGHDT and CDR2 YNNKEL (reference sequence). This CDR3 contains 13 residues. The CDR3 nucleotides read TGTGCCAGCAGCCCCTACACCACAGATACGCAGTATTTT. Protein: CASSPYTTDTQYF.